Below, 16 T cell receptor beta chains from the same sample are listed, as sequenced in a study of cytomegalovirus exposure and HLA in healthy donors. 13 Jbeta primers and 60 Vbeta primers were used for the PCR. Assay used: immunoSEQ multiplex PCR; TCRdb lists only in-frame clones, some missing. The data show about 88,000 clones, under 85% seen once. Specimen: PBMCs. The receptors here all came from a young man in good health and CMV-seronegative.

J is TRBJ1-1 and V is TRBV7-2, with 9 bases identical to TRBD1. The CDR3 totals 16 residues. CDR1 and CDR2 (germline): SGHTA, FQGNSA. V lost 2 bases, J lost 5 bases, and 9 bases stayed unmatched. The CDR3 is CASSLSTGGMRTEAFF. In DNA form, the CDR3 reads TGTGCCAGCAGCTTATCGACAGGGGGAATGCGAACTGAAGCTTTCTTT.

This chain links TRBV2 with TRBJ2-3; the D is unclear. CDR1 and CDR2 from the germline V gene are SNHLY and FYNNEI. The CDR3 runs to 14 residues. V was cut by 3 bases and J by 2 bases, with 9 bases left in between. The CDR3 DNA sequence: TGTGCCAGCAGTGACTTGGCTTACACAGATACGCAGTATTTT. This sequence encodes CASSDLAYTDTQYF.

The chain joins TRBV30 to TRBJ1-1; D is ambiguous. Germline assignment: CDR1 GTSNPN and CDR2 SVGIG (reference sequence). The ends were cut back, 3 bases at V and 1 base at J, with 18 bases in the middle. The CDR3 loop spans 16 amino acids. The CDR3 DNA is TGTGCCTGGAGACCCAAGCCACTTCGGGGGAACACTGAAGCTTTCTTT. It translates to CAWRPKPLRGNTEAFF.

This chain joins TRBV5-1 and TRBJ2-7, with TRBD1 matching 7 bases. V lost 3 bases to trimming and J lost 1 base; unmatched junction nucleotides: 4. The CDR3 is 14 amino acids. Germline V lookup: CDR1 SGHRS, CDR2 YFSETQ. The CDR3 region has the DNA TGCGCCAGCAGCTCCCAGGGGGTGTCCTACGAGCAGTACTTC. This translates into CASSSQGVSYEQYF.

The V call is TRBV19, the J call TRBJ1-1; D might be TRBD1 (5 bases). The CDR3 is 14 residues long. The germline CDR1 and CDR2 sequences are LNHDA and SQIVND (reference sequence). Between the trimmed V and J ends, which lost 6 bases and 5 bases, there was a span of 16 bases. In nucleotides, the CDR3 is TGTGCCAGTAGGGTTCTCGCCGGGGGTACTGAAGCTTTCTTT. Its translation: CASRVLAGGTEAFF.

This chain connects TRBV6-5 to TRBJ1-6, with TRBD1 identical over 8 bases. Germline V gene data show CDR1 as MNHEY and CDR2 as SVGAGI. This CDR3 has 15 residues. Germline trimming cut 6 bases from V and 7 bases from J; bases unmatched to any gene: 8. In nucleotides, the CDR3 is TGTGCCAGCAGATCCGGGACAGGAGGGAATTCACCCCTCCACTTT. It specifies CASRSGTGGNSPLHF.

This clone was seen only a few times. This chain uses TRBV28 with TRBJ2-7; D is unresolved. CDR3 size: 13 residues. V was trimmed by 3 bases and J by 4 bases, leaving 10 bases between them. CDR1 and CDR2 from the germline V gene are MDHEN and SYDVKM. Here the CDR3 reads CASSLTPLYEQYF. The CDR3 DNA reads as TGTGCCAGCAGTTTGACACCTTTGTACGAGCAGTACTTC.

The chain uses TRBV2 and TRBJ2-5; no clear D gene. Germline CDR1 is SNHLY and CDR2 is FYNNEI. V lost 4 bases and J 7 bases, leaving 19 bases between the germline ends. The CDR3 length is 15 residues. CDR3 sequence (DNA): TGTGCCAGCAGTGGTGTCAGTCTAACCGGCGGGACCCAGTACTTC. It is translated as CASSGVSLTGGTQYF. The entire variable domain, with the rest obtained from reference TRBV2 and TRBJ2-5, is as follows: EPEVTQTPSHQVTQMGQEVILRCVPISNHLYFYWYRQILGQKVEFLVSFYNNEISEKSEIFDDQFSVERPDGSNFTLKIRSTKLEDSAMYFCASSGVSLTGGTQYFGPGTRLLVL.

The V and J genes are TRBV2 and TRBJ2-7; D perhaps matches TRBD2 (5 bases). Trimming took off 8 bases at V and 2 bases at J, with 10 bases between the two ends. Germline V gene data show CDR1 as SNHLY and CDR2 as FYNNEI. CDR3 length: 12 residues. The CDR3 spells CASLALTYEQYF. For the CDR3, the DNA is TGTGCCAGCCTAGCCCTTACCTACGAGCAGTACTTC.

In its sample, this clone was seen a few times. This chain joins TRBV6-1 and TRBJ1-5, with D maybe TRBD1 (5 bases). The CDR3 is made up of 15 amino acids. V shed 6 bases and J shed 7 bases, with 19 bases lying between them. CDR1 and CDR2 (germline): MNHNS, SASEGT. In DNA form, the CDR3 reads TGTGCCAGCAGGGATCTGGGGACTCCCCAGCAGCCCCAGCATTTT. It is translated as CASRDLGTPQQPQHF.

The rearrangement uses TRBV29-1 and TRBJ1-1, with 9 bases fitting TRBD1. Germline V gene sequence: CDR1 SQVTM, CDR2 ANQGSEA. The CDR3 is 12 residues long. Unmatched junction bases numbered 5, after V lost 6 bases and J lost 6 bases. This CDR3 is CSVERQGAEAFF. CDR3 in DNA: TGCAGCGTGGAAAGACAGGGGGCTGAAGCTTTCTTT.

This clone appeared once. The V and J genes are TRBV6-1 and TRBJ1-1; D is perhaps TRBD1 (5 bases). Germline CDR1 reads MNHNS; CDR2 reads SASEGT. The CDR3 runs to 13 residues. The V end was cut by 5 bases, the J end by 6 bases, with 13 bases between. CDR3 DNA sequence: TGTGCCAGCAGTCCCCGTCGGGGGGCTGAAGCTTTCTTT. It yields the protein CASSPRRGAEAFF.

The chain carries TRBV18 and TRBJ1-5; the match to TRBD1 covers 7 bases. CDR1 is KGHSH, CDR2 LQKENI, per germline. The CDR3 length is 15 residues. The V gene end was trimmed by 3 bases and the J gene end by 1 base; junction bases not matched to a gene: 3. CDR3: CASSPVQGSNQPQHF. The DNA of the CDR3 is TGTGCCAGCTCACCGGTACAGGGGAGCAATCAGCCCCAGCATTTT.

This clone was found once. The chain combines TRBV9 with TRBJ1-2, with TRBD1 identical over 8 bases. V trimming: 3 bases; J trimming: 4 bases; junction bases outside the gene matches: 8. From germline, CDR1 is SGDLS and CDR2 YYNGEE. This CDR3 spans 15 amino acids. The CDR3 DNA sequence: TGTGCCAGCAGCGCTTGGACAGGGCAAGGCTATGGCTACACCTTC. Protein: CASSAWTGQGYGYTF.

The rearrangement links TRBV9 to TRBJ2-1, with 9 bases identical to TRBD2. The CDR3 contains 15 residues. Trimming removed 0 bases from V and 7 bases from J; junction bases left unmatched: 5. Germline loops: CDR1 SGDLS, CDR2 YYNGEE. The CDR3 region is CASSVGAGGPNEQFF. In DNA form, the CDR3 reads TGTGCCAGCAGCGTAGGGGCGGGGGGGCCGAATGAGCAGTTCTTC.

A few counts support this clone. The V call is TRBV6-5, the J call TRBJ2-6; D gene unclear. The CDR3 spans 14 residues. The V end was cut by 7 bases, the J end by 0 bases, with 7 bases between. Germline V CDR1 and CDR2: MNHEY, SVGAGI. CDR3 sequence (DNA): TGTGCCAGCATGAGGAGCTCTGGGGCCAACGTCCTGACTTTC. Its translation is CASMRSSGANVLTF.